This section outlines one T cell receptor beta chain sequence together with its context. Looked up from germline, CDR1 is SGHKS and CDR2 is YYEKEE (reference sequence). The CDR3 has 14 residues. The ends were cut back, 4 bases at V and 5 bases at J, with 15 bases in the middle. This sample was included in a study of shared T cell receptors in the human thymus. Profiled with immunoSEQ multiplex PCR; TCRdb holds only in-frame clones, not every one. The table includes roughly 710,000 clones, 80% to 90% detected once. This sample also appeared in a second study, on human thymus T cells. That work states: Each of the donors was a healthy Finnish infant who was undergoing open corrective cardiac surgery for congenital heart defects. Corrective heart surgery yielded the resections from which the thymus tissue came. Thymic as well as blood repertoires seemed to favor certain V and J genes unevenly. As related research reported, thymic repertoires overlapped highly among unrelated individuals.

The sequenced sample consisted of thymocytes. This sequence originates from a girl less than two years old with a congenital heart defect. The gene calls are TRBV5-5 and TRBJ2-5; D is perhaps TRBD2 (5 bases). CDR3 protein: CASSPGITGETQYF. In DNA, the CDR3 is TGTGCCAGCAGCCCCGGGATCACGGGCGAGACCCAGTACTTC.